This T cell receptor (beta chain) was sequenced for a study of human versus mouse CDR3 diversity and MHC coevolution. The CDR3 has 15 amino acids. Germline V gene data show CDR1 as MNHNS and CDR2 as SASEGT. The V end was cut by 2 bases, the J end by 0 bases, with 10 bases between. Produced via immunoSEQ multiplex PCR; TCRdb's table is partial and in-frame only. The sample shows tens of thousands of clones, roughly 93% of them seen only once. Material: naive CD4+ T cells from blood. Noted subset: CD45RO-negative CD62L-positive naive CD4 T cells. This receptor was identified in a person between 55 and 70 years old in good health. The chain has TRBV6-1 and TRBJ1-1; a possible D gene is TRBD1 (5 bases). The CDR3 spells CASSETRTLNTEAFF. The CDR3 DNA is TGTGCCAGCAGTGAAACCCGGACATTGAACACTGAAGCTTTCTTT.